The entry below describes one T cell receptor beta chain. No antigen is known for it. CDR1 is SGDLS, CDR2 YYNGEE, per germline. The V and J ends lost 4 bases and 1 base respectively, with 11 bases between them. The CDR3 length is 14 residues. The sample comes from a study of Ad26.COV2.S vaccination and SARS-CoV-2 variants. Study-level results: Non-spike TCR breadth showed similarity between vaccine and placebo recipients.

Measured with immunoSEQ multiplex PCR; TCRdb has only the in-frame clones, and not every one. The data hold some 640,000 clones, with 80% to 90% observed a single time. The treatment denotes: about 20 received Ad26.COV2.S at low or high dose, single or two shots; about 5 received placebo; per-sample allocation not given. Following the first vaccine or placebo injection, samples were taken on day 63. The specimen comprised peripheral blood, sampled in a trial of Ad26.COV2.S vaccine versus placebo. J is TRBJ2-5 and V is TRBV9; D gene ambiguous. This sequence originates from a person between 18 and 65 years old who received the Ad26.COV2.S COVID-19 vaccine or a placebo. This chain's CDR3 is CASSNHHGQETQYF. The CDR3 DNA is TGTGCCAGCAGCAACCACCACGGCCAAGAGACCCAGTACTTC. The whole variable domain, filled in from reference TRBV9 and TRBJ2-5, reads DSGVTQTPKHLITATGQRVTLRCSPRSGDLSVYWYQQSLDQGLQFLIQYYNGEERAKGNILERFSAQQFPDLHSELNLSSLELGDSALYFCASSNHHGQETQYFGPGTRLLVL.